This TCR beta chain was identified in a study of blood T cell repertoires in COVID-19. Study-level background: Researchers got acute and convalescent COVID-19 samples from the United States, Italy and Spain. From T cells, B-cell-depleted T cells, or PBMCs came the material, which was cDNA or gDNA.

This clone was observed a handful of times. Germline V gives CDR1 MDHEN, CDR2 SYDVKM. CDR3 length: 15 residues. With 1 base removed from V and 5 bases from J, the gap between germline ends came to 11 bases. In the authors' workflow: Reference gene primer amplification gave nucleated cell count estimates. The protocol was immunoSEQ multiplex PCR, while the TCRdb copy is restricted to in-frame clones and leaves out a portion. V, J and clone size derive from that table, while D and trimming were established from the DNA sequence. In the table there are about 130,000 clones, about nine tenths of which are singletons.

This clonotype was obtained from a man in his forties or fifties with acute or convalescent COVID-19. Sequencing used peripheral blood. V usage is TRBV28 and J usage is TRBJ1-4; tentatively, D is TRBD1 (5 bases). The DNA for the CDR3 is TGTGCCAGCAGTTTATTAGGCGGGGGGAATGAAAAACTGTTTTTT. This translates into CASSLLGGGNEKLFF.